Following are 10 T cell receptor beta chains from one sample sequenced in a study of blood T cells in healthy people across ages. The authors ran a second PCR of roughly 7 to 11 cycles using a sample-barcoded 5' primer and a J-beta primer mix. TCRdb reprocessed the 5' RACE reads via MiXCR and lists one record per CDR3 protein. This repertoire shows around 1,000,000 distinct CDR3 sequences, approximately 25% found once; its top ten account for approximately 0.75%. These data were also reused for a study on T cells of mothers and their children.

Sequences were obtained from blood. These receptors were taken from a girl aged 2-10 years in good health.

The rearrangement links TRBV2 to TRBJ2-5; D unresolved. Germline-derived CDR1 and CDR2 are SNHLY and FYNNEI. The CDR3 runs 14 residues. Trimming cost V 8 bases and J 2 bases, with 15 bases left between them. CDR3 amino acids: CASVRLYLQETQYF. CDR3 sequence (DNA): TGTGCCAGCGTGCGACTGTACTTACAAGAGACCCAGTACTTC.

This chain uses TRBV28 with TRBJ2-2; D gene ambiguous. Between the trimmed V and J ends, which lost 7 bases and 7 bases, there was a span of 16 bases. The CDR3 has 14 amino acids. The V gene's germline CDR1 is MDHEN and CDR2 SYDVKM. DNA of the CDR3: TGTGCCAGCACCCCCCATACGACGGACGGGGAGCTGTTTTTT. Translation gives CASTPHTTDGELFF.

The chain employs TRBV12-3 or TRBV12-4 and TRBJ2-7; D gene uncertain. This CDR3 has 15 amino acids. Trimming took off 5 bases at V and 2 bases at J, with 16 bases between the two ends. The CDR3 protein is CASSGTSPPTYEQYF. The CDR3 DNA reads TGTGCCAGCAGTGGTACATCACCTCCAACCTACGAGCAGTACTTC.

This clonotype was found a few times. The V gene is TRBV7-2, the J gene TRBJ1-1; D ambiguous. This CDR3 spans 12 amino acids. Germline V gene data show CDR1 as SGHTA and CDR2 as FQGNSA. V shed 2 bases and J shed 4 bases, with 5 bases lying between them. This CDR3 is CASSLKATEAFF. The CDR3 DNA reads TGTGCCAGCAGCTTAAAAGCCACTGAAGCTTTCTTT.

The rearrangement joins TRBV4-3 to TRBJ1-1; D unresolved. Between the trimmed V and J ends, which lost 1 base and 4 bases, there was a span of 10 bases. The CDR3 consists of 14 residues. Germline V lookup: CDR1 LGHNA, CDR2 YSLEER. The CDR3 DNA reads as TGCGCCAGCAGCCAAGGTGGAGTGACCACTGAAGCTTTCTTT. Protein: CASSQGGVTTEAFF.

This clonotype appeared a few times. The rearrangement links TRBV19 to TRBJ2-3, with 8 positions matching TRBD2. This CDR3 has 17 residues. The germline gives CDR1 LNHDA, CDR2 SQIVND (reference sequence). Trimming cost V 3 bases and J 2 bases; bases outside gene matches: 10. The CDR3 sequence is CASSIRTSGTFTDTQYF. CDR3 sequence (DNA): TGTGCCAGTAGTATTCGAACTAGCGGTACCTTCACAGATACGCAGTATTTT.

The count of this clonotype is one. The chain combines TRBV7-9 with TRBJ1-2, with TRBD1 as a possible D gene (5 bases). Germline CDR1 is SEHNR and CDR2 is FQNEAQ (reference sequence). The CDR3 loop spans 17 amino acids. V lost 5 bases and J 4 bases, leaving 23 bases between the germline ends. The CDR3 sequence: CASSPTTRDGNFYGYTF. The CDR3, as DNA: TGTGCCAGCAGCCCCACAACCCGGGACGGTAACTTCTATGGCTACACCTTC.

The rearrangement links TRBV7-8 to TRBJ1-2; 7 nucleotides align to TRBD1. V was pared by 5 bases and J by 3 bases, with 6 bases of the junction left unmatched. This CDR3 contains 14 residues. Germline CDR1 reads SGHVS; CDR2 reads FQNEAQ. Here the CDR3 DNA reads TGTGCCAGCAGCGCCGACAGGGTCCACTATGGCTACACCTTC. The encoded protein is CASSADRVHYGYTF.

This clonotype was seen many times. This chain connects TRBV7-2 to TRBJ2-5; 7 nucleotides line up with TRBD2. The CDR3 extends over 14 amino acids. Looked up from germline, CDR1 is SGHTA and CDR2 is FQGNSA. V dropped 4 bases and J dropped 4; count of bases not matched to a gene: 6. CDR3 DNA sequence: TGTGCCAGCAGCTCCCCTCGCGGGAGAGAGACCCAGTACTTC. Amino acids: CASSSPRGRETQYF.

In its sample, this clonotype was seen many times. CDR3 nucleotides: TGTGCCAGCAGCGCCTCCTACGAGCAGTACTTC. Translating it yields CASSASYEQYF. V usage is TRBV7-9 and J usage is TRBJ2-7; D gene ambiguous. CDR3 size: 11 residues. Germline V gene lookup returns CDR1 SEHNR and CDR2 FQNEAQ (reference sequence). The V and J ends lost 5 bases and 0 bases respectively, with 2 bases between them.